This T cell receptor (beta chain) came from a study of shared clonotypes between healthy human individuals. The junction had 18 bases not matched to a gene; V was cut back by 2 bases and J by 6 bases. CDR3 length equals 18 residues. Germline CDR1 and CDR2: SGHAT and FQNNGV. TCRdb keeps only in-frame clones here, not all; method: immunoSEQ multiplex PCR. Counted here are 780,000 or so clones, 72% occurring once; the ten biggest clones make up under 2%. Sequenced material: memory CD4+ T cells sorted from blood. Subset denoted: CD45RA-negative fraction. The chain is built from TRBV11-2 and TRBJ1-1, with 7 bases matching TRBD1. The TCR was taken from a woman aged 25 to 39 in good health. Written as DNA, the CDR3 is TGTGCCAGCAGCTTACGGTTTGGGGTTGACAGGGCGGGTCCTGAAGCTTTCTTT. The encoded protein is CASSLRFGVDRAGPEAFF.